This T cell receptor beta chain was sequenced for a study of blood T cell repertoires in COVID-19. Original methodology: Estimated nucleated cell counts came from reference gene primer amplification. The assay was immunoSEQ multiplex PCR, and TCRdb's table has in-frame clones only and misses some. D and trimming were read from the DNA, whereas the V and J calls and clone size are those reported in that table. The profile shows some 200,000 clones, about 81% of them singletons. Germline CDR1 reads MDHEN; CDR2 reads SYDVKM. The J segment lost 0 bases and the V segment lost 3 bases, leaving 5 bases of the junction unmatched. CDR3 length equals 15 residues.

Sequencing was done on a sample of peripheral blood. The receptor's source is a man aged 25 to 45 with active or convalescent COVID-19. This chain joins TRBV28 and TRBJ2-7, with 7 bases lining up with TRBD2. The CDR3 DNA is TGTGCCAGCAGTTTGGTGGGAGGGCTCTCCTACGAGCAGTACTTC. Its translation: CASSLVGGLSYEQYF.